This TCR beta chain was found in a study of blood T cell repertoires in COVID-19. Study at large: Both acute and convalescent COVID-19 samples were obtained from the United States, Italy and Spain. From T cells, B-cell-depleted T cells, or PBMCs came the material, which was cDNA or gDNA.

This CDR3 has 13 residues. CDR1 and CDR2 (germline): LNHDA, SQIVND (reference sequence). V lost 5 bases, J lost 8 bases, and 15 bases lay in between. In the original workflow: Counts of nucleated cells, estimated from reference gene primer amplification, were obtained. Some clones are missing from TCRdb's copy, which holds only in-frame ones; the method was immunoSEQ multiplex PCR. Clone size and the V and J calls come from that table; the DNA yielded D and trimming. This sample yields about 45,000 clones, of which nearly 80% are seen a single time; about 20% belongs to the top ten. This receptor was obtained from a man aged 70-80 years with acute or convalescent COVID-19. The rearrangement links TRBV19 to TRBJ1-2; tentative D call: TRBD1 (5 bases). The specimen was peripheral blood. The CDR3 protein is CASSRAISGGYTF. The DNA of the CDR3 is TGTGCCAGTAGTCGGGCCATCTCAGGGGGCTACACCTTC. Complete variable domain (other parts from reference TRBV19 and TRBJ1-2): DGGITQSPKYLFRKEGQNVTLSCEQNLNHDAMYWYRQDPGQGLRLIYYSQIVNDFQKGDIAEGYSVSREKKESFPLTVTSAQKNPTAFYLCASSRAISGGYTFGSGTRLTVV.